The 30 T cell receptor beta chains in this list originate from one sample, sequenced in a study of T cells after yellow fever vaccination. TCRdb reanalysed the 5' RACE reads using MiXCR and keeps one entry per CDR3 protein. The table includes around 310,000 distinct CDR3 sequences, around 4.4% detected once. This sample comprised PBMCs, obtained 15 days after the yellow fever booster vaccination. The receptor source for this set is a young man who received the YFV17D yellow fever vaccine.

This chain joins TRBV20-1 and TRBJ1-1; D is perhaps TRBD1 (5 bases). V gave up 3 bases and J gave up 4 bases, with 15 bases separating them. The CDR3 covers 14 residues. CDR1 and CDR2 from the germline V gene are DFQATT and SNEGSKA (reference sequence). The CDR3 DNA follows: TGCAGTGCTAGTCCGCAGGGAATGGGCACTGAAGCTTTCTTT. It yields the protein CSASPQGMGTEAFF.

This clonotype has at least ten counts. The chain recombines TRBV7-2 with TRBJ2-2; tentative D call: TRBD2 (7 bases). Per the germline V gene, CDR1 is SGHTA and CDR2 is FQGNSA. Trimming shortened V by 1 base and J by 4 bases, and 13 bases separated the two germline ends. The CDR3 extends over 16 amino acids. The CDR3 DNA is TGTGCCAGCAGCTTAGTGGGGGGGCCTTCCACCGGGGAGCTGTTTTTT. Translated: CASSLVGGPSTGELFF.

This clonotype has ten or more counts. A read error may produce the germline difference seen at one junction end. The chain carries TRBV4-2 and TRBJ1-3, with D maybe TRBD1 (6 bases). Germline CDR1 LGHNA, CDR2 YNFKEQ. CDR3 size: 12 residues. The CDR3 is CASSQDGQTVIF. In nucleotides, the CDR3 is TGTGCCAGCAGCCAAGACGGACAGACGGTTATCTTT.

This clonotype was detected a few times. The chain carries TRBV9 and TRBJ1-1; D is uncertain. This CDR3 region has 14 residues. Germline V gene lookup returns CDR1 SGDLS and CDR2 YYNGEE. The V end lost 4 bases, the J end lost 1 base, and 11 bases lay between the germline ends. The DNA of the CDR3 is TGTGCCAGCAGCTCAGGACGGTGGAACACTGAAGCTTTCTTT. This gives the protein CASSSGRWNTEAFF.

CDR3 region: CASSVYRTAGPEAFF. In DNA form, the CDR3 reads TGTGCCAGCAGCGTATACCGGACAGCCGGGCCAGAAGCTTTCTTT. The V and J genes are TRBV7-9 and TRBJ1-1; D is possibly TRBD1 (6 bases). The CDR3 consists of 15 residues. Trimming removed 5 bases from V and 8 bases from J, with 21 bases in between. The germline V gene encodes CDR1 SEHNR and CDR2 FQNEAQ (reference sequence).

This clonotype was seen more than once but under ten times. The genes are TRBV20-1 and TRBJ1-5; 8 positions agree with TRBD1. The CDR3 covers 17 residues. Germline V gene data show CDR1 as DFQATT and CDR2 as SNEGSKA (reference sequence). V lost 4 bases to trimming and J lost 0 bases; unmatched junction nucleotides: 11. The CDR3 reads CSANTGGSPNSNQPQHF. CDR3 coding DNA: TGCAGTGCTAACACAGGGGGTTCCCCTAATAGCAATCAGCCCCAGCATTTT.

The rearrangement uses TRBV6-6 and TRBJ2-1; TRBD2 agrees at 11 bases. CDR3 size: 16 residues. The V gene end was trimmed by 2 bases and the J gene end by 7 bases; junction bases not matched to a gene: 7. The germline CDR1 and CDR2 sequences are MNHNY and SVGAGI (reference sequence). The CDR3: CASSYGLAGGPNEQFF. Written as DNA, the CDR3 is TGTGCCAGCAGTTACGGGTTAGCGGGGGGGCCGAATGAGCAGTTCTTC.

Ten or more counts support this clonotype. V usage is TRBV6-6 and J usage is TRBJ2-5; no reliable D call. The CDR3 is 14 amino acids. Trimming stripped 0 bases from V and 7 bases from J, with 12 bases between. Germline assignment: CDR1 MNHNY and CDR2 SVGAGI (reference sequence). The CDR3 loop reads CASSYSAMDGTQYF. CDR3 coding DNA: TGTGCCAGCAGTTACTCAGCCATGGACGGGACCCAGTACTTC.

This clonotype showed up many times. The chain uses TRBV2 and TRBJ2-2; weak D call: TRBD2 (5 bases). The CDR3 totals 14 residues. In germline, CDR1 is SNHLY, CDR2 FYNNEI. Trimming took off 7 bases at V and 4 bases at J, with 13 bases between the two ends. The chain's CDR3 is CASTPTAGTGELFF. CDR3 in DNA: TGTGCCAGCACCCCAACTGCGGGCACCGGGGAGCTGTTTTTT.

Ten or more counts support this clonotype. CDR3: CASSYGQGPYEQYV. For the CDR3, the DNA is TGTGCCAGCAGTTACGGCCAGGGACCCTACGAGCAGTACGTC. V usage is TRBV6-2 or TRBV6-3 and J usage is TRBJ2-7; D tentatively reads TRBD1 or TRBD2 (5 bases each). V shed 2 bases and J shed 2 bases, with 10 bases lying between them. The germline V gene has CDR1 MNHEY and CDR2 SVGEGT. The CDR3 totals 14 residues.

This clonotype was picked up many times. The chain combines TRBV15 with TRBJ2-1; D not certain. The CDR3 is 13 amino acids. With 0 bases removed from V and 5 bases from J, the gap between germline ends came to 5 bases. From germline, CDR1 is LNHNV and CDR2 YYDKDF (reference sequence). CDR3 sequence reads: CATSREPHNEQFF. The CDR3 DNA sequence: TGTGCCACCAGCAGAGAGCCACACAATGAGCAGTTCTTC.

The chain links TRBV7-6 to TRBJ2-3, with TRBD2 matching over 9 bases. This CDR3 has 16 residues. The trim removed 1 base at V and 2 bases at J, leaving 4 bases unmatched. CDR1 and CDR2 (germline): SGHVS, FNYEAQ. Here the CDR3 reads CASSLVASGATDTQYF. The CDR3, as DNA: TGTGCCAGCAGCTTAGTGGCTAGCGGGGCCACAGATACGCAGTATTTT.

This clonotype was found many times. The gene calls are TRBV20-1 and TRBJ2-5; D is uncertain. The CDR3 totals 13 residues. The V gene lost 5 bases and the J gene lost 4 bases, with 14 bases spanning the gap. The germline V gene encodes CDR1 DFQATT and CDR2 SNEGSKA (reference sequence). CDR3 protein: CSAGGAHGETQYF. For the CDR3, the DNA is TGCAGTGCTGGTGGAGCCCATGGAGAGACCCAGTACTTC.

This clonotype came up a few times. The chain combines TRBV5-1 with TRBJ1-1; D is ambiguous. V was clipped by 4 bases and J by 0 bases, with 16 bases between them. Germline-derived CDR1 and CDR2 are SGHRS and YFSETQ. The CDR3 totals 16 residues. CDR3 residues: CASSPDGVIMNTEAFF. The CDR3 nucleotides are TGCGCCAGCAGCCCGGATGGGGTAATAATGAACACTGAAGCTTTCTTT. Drawing the rest from reference TRBV5-1 and TRBJ1-1, the complete variable domain is KAGVTQTPRYLIKTRGQQVTLSCSPISGHRSVSWYQQTPGQGLQFLFEYFSETQRNKGNFPGRFSGRQFSNSRSEMNVSTLELGDSALYLCASSPDGVIMNTEAFFGQGTRLTVV.

This clonotype was recorded many times. The V call is TRBV4-1, the J call TRBJ1-1; 8 nucleotides match TRBD1. CDR3 length: 15 residues. Germline V CDR1 and CDR2: MGHRA, YSYEKL. V lost 1 base, J lost 5 bases, and 6 bases stayed unmatched. The CDR3 reads CASSQAHNRGTEAFF. DNA for the CDR3: TGCGCCAGCAGCCAAGCGCATAACAGGGGGACTGAAGCTTTCTTT.

This clonotype occurred many times. The gene calls are TRBV7-3 and TRBJ1-1, with D uncertain. Germline assignment: CDR1 SGHTA and CDR2 FQGTGA. Trimming cost V 1 base and J 3 bases, with 9 bases left between them. The CDR3 spans 14 residues. CDR3 sequence reads: CASSLIPRDTEAFF. CDR3 nucleotide sequence: TGTGCCAGCAGCTTAATTCCACGGGACACTGAAGCTTTCTTT. Full variable domain (outside the CDR3, taken from reference TRBV7-3 and TRBJ1-1): GAGVSQTPSNKVTEKGKYVELRCDPISGHTALYWYRQSLGQGPEFLIYFQGTGAADDSGLPNDRFFAVRPEGSVSTLKIQRTERGDSAVYLCASSLIPRDTEAFFGQGTRLTVV.

The chain employs TRBV18 and TRBJ2-1; 15 nucleotides line up with TRBD2. In germline, CDR1 is KGHSH, CDR2 LQKENI. This CDR3 has 17 amino acids. V was pared by 3 bases and J by 8 bases, with 8 bases of the junction left unmatched. CDR3 amino acids: CASSPRTSGGAVYEQFF. The CDR3 region has the DNA TGTGCCAGCTCACCTAGGACTAGCGGGGGGGCCGTCTATGAGCAGTTCTTC.

This clonotype was seen only a few times. The gene calls are TRBV3-1 and TRBJ2-3; D gene uncertain. Germline loops: CDR1 LGHDT, CDR2 YNNKEL (reference sequence). The CDR3 is 14 amino acids. Between the trimmed V and J ends, which lost 4 bases and 0 bases, there was a span of 8 bases. The CDR3 DNA is TGTGCCAGCAGCCGAATCGACAGCACAGATACGCAGTATTTT. This gives the protein CASSRIDSTDTQYF.

This clonotype was counted many times. The V call is TRBV4-3, the J call TRBJ2-4, with TRBD1 identical over 10 bases. The ends lost 0 bases at V and 1 base at J; junction bases unmatched: 12. The CDR3 spans 20 residues. Looked up from germline, CDR1 is LGHNA and CDR2 is YSLEER. Written as DNA, the CDR3 is TGCGCCAGCAGCCAAGATTTTGAGACAGGGGGCGGTTGGGCCAAAAACATTCAGTACTTC. Its protein product is CASSQDFETGGGWAKNIQYF.

This clonotype was seen at least ten times. This chain links TRBV6-5 with TRBJ2-4; D is possibly TRBD1 (6 bases). CDR1 and CDR2 (germline): MNHEY, SVGAGI. V was pared by 5 bases and J by 4 bases, with 15 bases between. This CDR3 is 15 amino acids long. The CDR3 nucleotides are TGTGCCAGCAGTCGAGGGGGAGCGATTAAAAACATTCAGTACTTC. This encodes CASSRGGAIKNIQYF.

This clonotype was counted ten times or more. J is TRBJ2-7 and V is TRBV30; TRBD2 is a possible D gene (7 bases). The CDR3 runs to 17 residues. CDR1 GTSNPN and CDR2 SVGIG come from the germline V gene (reference sequence). The V gene lost 3 bases and the J gene lost 2 bases, with 23 bases spanning the gap. The CDR3 region has the DNA TGTGCCTGGAGAAACCAATGGGGGGGCAGGAGGACCTACGAGCAGTACTTC. It specifies CAWRNQWGGRRTYEQYF.

This clonotype was detected a few times. The chain combines TRBV4-2 with TRBJ2-6; TRBD2 might be the D (6 bases). The CDR3 runs to 18 residues. In germline, CDR1 is LGHNA, CDR2 YNFKEQ. The ends were cut back, 3 bases at V and 1 base at J, with 16 bases in the middle. The CDR3: CASSQTVQAGSGANVLTF. The CDR3 region has the DNA TGTGCCAGCAGCCAGACTGTGCAGGCGGGATCTGGGGCCAACGTCCTGACTTTC.

The chain couples TRBV20-1 to TRBJ2-1; TRBD2 matches at 11 bases. The germline V gene has CDR1 DFQATT and CDR2 SNEGSKA (reference sequence). This CDR3 comprises 16 residues. J gave up 0 bases and V 7 bases, and 8 bases lay outside the gene matches. The CDR3 loop reads CSGYSSGGTSYNEQFF. The CDR3 region has the DNA TGCAGTGGATATTCTAGCGGGGGGACCTCCTACAATGAGCAGTTCTTC.

V and J are TRBV3-1 and TRBJ2-7; 7 bases agree with TRBD1. The CDR3 has 14 residues. With 6 bases clipped from V and 1 base from J, the junction kept 6 bases outside the gene matches. Germline V gene data show CDR1 as LGHDT and CDR2 as YNNKEL (reference sequence). The CDR3: CASRGTDSSYEQYF. In DNA form, the CDR3 reads TGTGCCAGCAGGGGGACAGATTCGTCCTACGAGCAGTACTTC.

This clonotype was recorded at least ten times. The chain employs TRBV7-2 and TRBJ1-2, with a tentative D call TRBD1 (6 bases). This CDR3 is 16 amino acids long. Germline loops: CDR1 SGHTA, CDR2 FQGNSA. Trimming pared 5 bases from V and 4 bases from J, leaving 20 bases between. This CDR3 reads CASSTDRPIALYGYTF. The CDR3 bases are TGTGCCAGCAGCACCGACAGGCCCATCGCTCTCTATGGCTACACCTTC.

The chain couples TRBV19 to TRBJ1-1, with no clear D. Trimming cost V 5 bases and J 6 bases, with 19 bases left between them. Germline loops: CDR1 LNHDA, CDR2 SQIVND (reference sequence). The CDR3 contains 15 residues. The CDR3 spells CASSPLIPEAAEAFF. The CDR3 nucleotides read TGTGCCAGTAGTCCACTAATCCCCGAGGCCGCTGAAGCTTTCTTT.

This clonotype was seen more than once but under ten times. The chain recombines TRBV2 with TRBJ2-7, with D tentatively TRBD1 (5 bases). Germline CDR1 is SNHLY and CDR2 is FYNNEI. V lost 1 base to trimming and J lost 2 bases, with 6 bases between them. This CDR3 comprises 13 residues. The CDR3 sequence: CASSEGQTYEQYF. CDR3 sequence (DNA): TGTGCCAGCAGTGAAGGACAGACCTACGAGCAGTACTTC. The full variable domain, completed using reference TRBV2 and TRBJ2-7, is EPEVTQTPSHQVTQMGQEVILRCVPISNHLYFYWYRQILGQKVEFLVSFYNNEISEKSEIFDDQFSVERPDGSNFTLKIRSTKLEDSAMYFCASSEGQTYEQYFGPGTRLTVT.

This clonotype came up a few times. This chain joins TRBV7-7 and TRBJ2-5; 8 bases are a match to TRBD1. Losses at the gene ends were 5 bases for V and 5 bases for J; bases not matched to a gene: 19. Germline CDR1 is SSHAT and CDR2 is FNYEAQ (reference sequence). The CDR3 sequence is 18 residues long. CDR3 loop: CASSPHPPLDRGAETQYF. The CDR3 DNA is TGTGCCAGCAGCCCGCATCCCCCACTCGACAGGGGAGCTGAGACCCAGTACTTC.

This chain uses TRBV5-1 with TRBJ2-3, with 8 bases lining up with TRBD2. V shed 4 bases and J 1 base; nucleotides not matched to a gene: 5. Germline-derived CDR1 and CDR2 are SGHRS and YFSETQ. There are 15 residues in the CDR3. The CDR3 bases are TGCGCCAGCAGCACCCTAGCGGGTCGCACAGATACGCAGTATTTT. It codes for CASSTLAGRTDTQYF. Full variable domain (outside the CDR3, taken from reference TRBV5-1 and TRBJ2-3): KAGVTQTPRYLIKTRGQQVTLSCSPISGHRSVSWYQQTPGQGLQFLFEYFSETQRNKGNFPGRFSGRQFSNSRSEMNVSTLELGDSALYLCASSTLAGRTDTQYFGPGTRLTVL.

This clonotype was found a few times. The rearrangement uses TRBV10-3 and TRBJ2-5; D ambiguous. Per the germline V gene, CDR1 is ENHRY and CDR2 is SYGVKD. The CDR3 consists of 13 residues. The V and J ends lost 8 bases and 2 bases respectively, with 12 bases between them. CDR3 residues: CAIGGWEQETQYF. The CDR3 nucleotides read TGTGCCATCGGCGGTTGGGAACAAGAGACCCAGTACTTC.